This T cell receptor beta chain was recorded in a study of cytotoxic CD8 clonotypes in ibrutinib-treated CLL. Study at large: Included were 11 to 12 relapsed/refractory and approximately 15 treatment-naive patients, of whom approximately 18 were IGHV unmutated.

Produced via immunoSEQ multiplex PCR; TCRdb's table is partial and in-frame only. The repertoire holds nearly 50,000 clones, about 57% seen once, with about 27% in the top ten. Germline V gives CDR1 MNHEY, CDR2 SVGAGI. Trimming shortened V by 5 bases and J by 8 bases, and 10 bases separated the two germline ends. This CDR3 has 13 residues. The chain employs TRBV6-5 and TRBJ1-6, with D perhaps matching TRBD1 (5 bases). This sequence was found in a human donor with chronic lymphocytic leukemia. The material was PBMCs, obtained after 24 months of ibrutinib treatment. The CDR3 protein is CASSGARDSPLHF. DNA for the CDR3: TGTGCCAGCAGTGGGGCTCGGGATTCACCCCTCCACTTT.